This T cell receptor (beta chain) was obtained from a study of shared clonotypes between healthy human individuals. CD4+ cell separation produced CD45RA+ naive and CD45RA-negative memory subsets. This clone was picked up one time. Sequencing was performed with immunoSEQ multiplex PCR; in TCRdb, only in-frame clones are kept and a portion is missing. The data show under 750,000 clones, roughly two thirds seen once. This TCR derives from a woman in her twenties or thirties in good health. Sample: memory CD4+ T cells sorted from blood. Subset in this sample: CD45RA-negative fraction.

CDR3 in DNA: TGTGCCAGCAGCTCGGGGGCCGGACTTGGCAATGAGCAGTTCTTC. Translating gives CASSSGAGLGNEQFF. J is TRBJ2-1 and V is TRBV6-1; the D gene could be TRBD1 or TRBD2 (6 bases each). Per germline, CDR1 MNHNS and CDR2 SASEGT. Trimming removed 6 bases at V and 6 bases at J, with 18 bases between. The CDR3 sequence is 15 residues long.